This T cell receptor beta chain came from a study of breast tumors, draining lymph nodes, adjacent tissues. Regarding the study as a whole: Tumor T cell lymph node origin was a supported hypothesis, not proven.

Axillary draining lymph nodes of breast cancer patients supplied the node samples. In this sample, this clonotype turned up many times. Its matching antigen is unknown. Each CDR3 protein gets one entry after TCRdb re-called the multiplex PCR reads with MiXCR. The data show about 180,000 distinct CDR3 sequences, about 33% seen once. This TCR was recovered from a female donor with breast cancer. Some clones in this sample may be carry-over from other donors' samples. Material: axillary lymph node tissue.

CDR3 DNA sequence: TGTGCCAGCTCTTACTTAGCGGGTGAGCAGTTCTTC. It codes for CASSYLAGEQFF. The chain recombines TRBV7-9 with TRBJ2-1; TRBD2 matches at 7 bases. CDR1 is SEHNR, CDR2 FQNEAQ, per germline (reference sequence). After removal of 8 bases from V and 9 bases from J, the junction contained 7 bases not matched to a gene. This CDR3 is 12 amino acids long. Complete variable domain (other parts from reference TRBV7-9 and TRBJ2-1): DTGVSQNPRHKITKRGQNVTFRCDPISEHNRLYWYRQTLGQGPEFLTYFQNEAQLEKSRLLSDRFSAERPKGSFSTLEIQRTEQGDSAMYLCASSYLAGEQFFGPGTRLTVL.